The sample holds one count of the clone carrying this T cell receptor (beta chain). Its antigen is undetermined. One end of the junction does not line up with germline, which may come from a read error. This entry comes from a study of tumor and adjacent non-tumor tissue in lung cancer. Whole-study results and caveats: Significantly higher TCR diversity was found in tumor than normal lung.

The CDR3 has 15 amino acids. Germline loops: CDR1 SQVTM, CDR2 ANQGSEA. TCRbeta libraries were built with three rounds of nested PCR, modified from ARM-PCR. TCRdb re-called the multiplex PCR reads through MiXCR, storing one row per CDR3 protein. Of approximately 90,000 distinct CDR3 sequences listed, less than 80% are singletons. The template was RNA from unsorted bulk tissue. The chain employs TRBV29-1 and TRBJ2-3; maybe TRBD1 (6 bases). Sequencing input: lung tumor tissue. This TCR was recovered from a man aged 60 to 75 with non-small cell lung cancer. CDR3 in amino acids: CSVEDKGGGADAQSF. CDR3 DNA: TGCAGCGTTGAAGATAAGGGTGGGGGCGCAGATGCGCAGTCTTTT.